Presented here are 21 T cell receptor beta chains from one specimen sequenced in a study of T cell responses to AZD1222 COVID-19 vaccine (dated by TCRdb to the early 2020s). The time point tag for this specimen amounts to: baseline before first vaccination. The library was prepared using the immunoSEQ multiplex PCR assay. As stored in TCRdb, this immuneACCESS dataset retains in-frame rearrangements with V and J assigned. A fraction of the clones does not appear; measured against another copy, unresolved V genes explain less than half of the discrepancy, and the remainder lacks a known reason. Within this sample are 95,000 to 150,000 clones, with 92% of them counted one time only. The ten most abundant clones make up under 1.2% of the sample. The specimen comprised peripheral blood, sampled on day 0 of AZD1222 vaccination. All receptors come from an adult in good health.

The chain recombines TRBV27 with TRBJ1-6; D is undetermined. The CDR3 consists of 13 residues. V was cut by 2 bases and J by 10 bases, with 9 bases left in between. CDR1 MNHEY and CDR2 SMNVEV come from the germline V gene (reference sequence). CDR3 amino acids: CASSLRATSPLHF. The CDR3 DNA follows: TGTGCCAGCAGTTTAAGGGCTACCTCACCCCTCCACTTT.

The chain is built from TRBV2 and TRBJ1-5, with TRBD1 as a possible D gene (5 bases). From germline, CDR1 is SNHLY and CDR2 FYNNEI. The ends were cut back, 6 bases at V and 3 bases at J, with 9 bases in the middle. This CDR3 has 13 amino acids. CDR3 amino acids: CASRTDSNQPQHF. CDR3 sequence (DNA): TGTGCCAGCAGGACAGACTCCAATCAGCCCCAGCATTTT. The variable domain in full, with the rest retrieved from reference TRBV2 and TRBJ1-5, is EPEVTQTPSHQVTQMGQEVILRCVPISNHLYFYWYRQILGQKVEFLVSFYNNEISEKSEIFDDQFSVERPDGSNFTLKIRSTKLEDSAMYFCASRTDSNQPQHFGDGTRLSIL.

The CDR3 coding sequence is TGTGCCAGCAGTGTGGGACTAGCCTACGAGCAGTACTTC. Protein sequence: CASSVGLAYEQYF. The genes are TRBV2 and TRBJ2-7, with 8 bases fitting TRBD2. Per the germline V gene, CDR1 is SNHLY and CDR2 is FYNNEI. J was trimmed by 2 bases and V by 4 bases; bases with no gene match: 1. The CDR3 covers 13 residues. The complete variable domain, with remaining parts taken from reference TRBV2 and TRBJ2-7, reads EPEVTQTPSHQVTQMGQEVILRCVPISNHLYFYWYRQILGQKVEFLVSFYNNEISEKSEIFDDQFSVERPDGSNFTLKIRSTKLEDSAMYFCASSVGLAYEQYFGPGTRLTVT.

The chain couples TRBV12-3 or TRBV12-4 to TRBJ1-6; no firm D call. The CDR3 contains 12 residues. The V and J ends lost 2 bases and 11 bases respectively, with 7 bases between them. CDR3 DNA sequence: TGTGCCAGCAGTTTACTGGGGACACCCCTCCACTTT. Translation: CASSLLGTPLHF.

As DNA, the CDR3 is TGTGCCTGGAGTGAACAAGGATTTCCAAGGGAGCAGTTCTTC. This gives the protein CAWSEQGFPREQFF. The chain is built from TRBV30 and TRBJ2-1; D is unclear. The CDR3 spans 14 residues. Looked up from germline, CDR1 is GTSNPN and CDR2 is SVGIG (reference sequence). Between the trimmed V and J ends, which lost 1 base and 10 bases, there was a span of 17 bases.

The J gene is TRBJ1-5, the V gene TRBV19; a weak D match, TRBD1 (6 bases). The CDR3 extends over 16 amino acids. CDR1 and CDR2 from the germline V gene are LNHDA and SQIVND (reference sequence). Trimming removed 3 bases from V and 5 bases from J, with 17 bases in between. Written as DNA, the CDR3 is TGTGCCAGTAGTATGGGGGCAGGAGCCCAATATCAGCCCCAGCATTTT. As protein: CASSMGAGAQYQPQHF.

The chain combines TRBV30 with TRBJ1-1, with D unclear. CDR3 length: 13 amino acids. The germline V and J ends were trimmed by 2 bases and 3 bases, with 10 bases remaining between them. Looked up from germline, CDR1 is GTSNPN and CDR2 is SVGIG (reference sequence). The CDR3 bases are TGTGCCTGGAGTCGTGGCCTGGACACTGAAGCTTTCTTT. This encodes CAWSRGLDTEAFF.

This chain connects TRBV10-3 to TRBJ2-7; tentatively, D is TRBD2 (5 bases). With 3 bases removed from V and 0 bases from J, the gap between germline ends came to 9 bases. The germline V gene encodes CDR1 ENHRY and CDR2 SYGVKD. CDR3 length equals 14 residues. CDR3 protein: CAISDRRSSYEQYF. CDR3 coding DNA: TGTGCCATCAGTGATCGGAGGAGCTCCTACGAGCAGTACTTC.

This sequence joins TRBV9 and TRBJ2-7, with 10 bases fitting TRBD2. Trimming cost V 4 bases and J 2 bases; bases outside gene matches: 18. Per the germline V gene, CDR1 is SGDLS and CDR2 is YYNGEE. The CDR3 covers 19 residues. The CDR3 loop is CASSPTGTSDRFKAYEQYF. Written as DNA, the CDR3 is TGTGCCAGCAGCCCGACCGGGACTAGCGACCGATTCAAAGCCTACGAGCAGTACTTC.

This clone was observed a few times. Other DNA sequences in the sample encode the same CDR3. CDR3 nucleotides: TGTGCCAGCAGTTTAGCGGCAAGCTCCTACAATGAGCAGTTCTTC. Encoded protein: CASSLAASSYNEQFF. The rearrangement uses TRBV27 and TRBJ2-1; D ambiguous. Trimming removed 2 bases at V and 0 bases at J, with 8 bases between. Per the germline V gene, CDR1 is MNHEY and CDR2 is SMNVEV (reference sequence). CDR3 length: 15 amino acids.

CDR3 sequence (DNA): TGTGCCAGCAGCTCAGGGGCCCCAATCTACGAGCAGTACTTC. Translation: CASSSGAPIYEQYF. The chain has TRBV2 and TRBJ2-7; the D gene is possibly TRBD1 (6 bases). The germline V and J ends were trimmed by 6 bases and 3 bases, with 15 bases remaining between them. CDR1 SNHLY and CDR2 FYNNEI come from the germline V gene. CDR3 size: 14 residues.

The chain recombines TRBV9 with TRBJ2-4; 9 positions agree with TRBD2. Germline assignment: CDR1 SGDLS and CDR2 YYNGEE. The trim removed 2 bases at V and 1 base at J, leaving 10 bases unmatched. The CDR3 spans 18 residues. The CDR3 region has the DNA TGTGCCAGCAGCGTGACTAGCGGTGCCCCTGGGGCCAAAAACATTCAGTACTTC. Its translation: CASSVTSGAPGAKNIQYF.

This clone was found a few times. The rearrangement joins TRBV5-6 to TRBJ2-7; the D gene is possibly TRBD2 (6 bases). The CDR3 extends over 13 amino acids. V lost 1 base and J lost 5, with 10 bases in between. Germline loops: CDR1 SGHDT, CDR2 YYEEEE. This CDR3 is CASSLWRADEQYF. DNA for the CDR3: TGTGCCAGCAGCTTGTGGAGGGCCGACGAGCAGTACTTC.

This chain links TRBV5-1 with TRBJ2-3; 15 bases are shared with TRBD2. J was trimmed by 6 bases and V by 4 bases; bases with no gene match: 6. Germline CDR1 is SGHRS and CDR2 is YFSETQ. This CDR3 region has 16 residues. The DNA of the CDR3 is TGCGCCAGCAGCGGACTAGCGGGAGGGGGTCGGGATACGCAGTATTTT. Translated, it gives CASSGLAGGGRDTQYF.

The chain employs TRBV30 and TRBJ2-3, with TRBD2 matching over 8 bases. The germline gives CDR1 GTSNPN, CDR2 SVGIG (reference sequence). Trimming removed 3 bases from V and 9 bases from J; junction bases left unmatched: 11. CDR3 length: 14 residues. The DNA of the CDR3 is TGTGCCTGGAGGTTAGCGGGAAGCGTAGACACGCAGTATTTT. Protein sequence: CAWRLAGSVDTQYF.

The CDR3 is CASSLATERLKLFF. In nucleotides, the CDR3 is TGCGCCAGCAGCTTGGCTACAGAGCGCCTCAAACTGTTTTTT. The chain recombines TRBV5-1 with TRBJ1-4, with no clear D. Trimming pared 0 bases from V and 11 bases from J, leaving 14 bases between. The CDR3 runs to 14 residues. Germline CDR1 reads SGHRS; CDR2 reads YFSETQ. Based on the CDR3 plus reference TRBV5-1 and TRBJ1-4, the full variable domain is KAGVTQTPRYLIKTRGQQVTLSCSPISGHRSVSWYQQTPGQGLQFLFEYFSETQRNKGNFPGRFSGRQFSNSRSEMNVSTLELGDSALYLCASSLATERLKLFFGSGTQLSVL.

The J gene is TRBJ2-7, the V gene TRBV6-5; 9 nucleotides agree with TRBD2. CDR1 MNHEY and CDR2 SVGAGI come from the germline V gene. The CDR3 consists of 14 residues. The junction had 11 bases not matched to a gene; V was cut back by 7 bases and J by 7 bases. The CDR3 sequence is CASTRSGGSQEQYF. In nucleotides, the CDR3 is TGTGCCAGCACACGTAGCGGGGGTTCCCAAGAGCAGTACTTC.

The chain recombines TRBV5-8 with TRBJ1-5; the D is unclear. Between the trimmed V and J ends, which lost 0 bases and 0 bases, there was a span of 4 bases. Germline V lookup: CDR1 SGHTS, CDR2 YDEGEE. The CDR3 extends over 14 amino acids. CDR3 sequence: CASSLADSNQPQHF. CDR3 DNA: TGTGCCAGCAGCTTGGCTGATAGCAATCAGCCCCAGCATTTT.

The rearrangement links TRBV6-1 to TRBJ1-1, with D unclear. This CDR3 region has 14 residues. The V end lost 2 bases, the J end lost 0 bases, and 7 bases lay between the germline ends. CDR1 is MNHNS, CDR2 SASEGT, per germline. The CDR3 DNA reads as TGTGCCAGCAGTGAACCCCAGATGAACACTGAAGCTTTCTTT. Amino acid sequence: CASSEPQMNTEAFF.

This rearrangement joins TRBV6-6 to TRBJ1-2; 8 nucleotides align to TRBD1. Germline CDR1 MNHNY, CDR2 SVGAGI (reference sequence). J lost 4 bases, V lost 2 bases, and 3 bases had no gene match. The CDR3 extends over 14 amino acids. CDR3 amino acids: CASSYAQGAYGYTF. CDR3 nucleotides: TGTGCCAGCAGTTACGCTCAGGGGGCCTATGGCTACACCTTC.

The chain recombines TRBV29-1 with TRBJ1-4; TRBD1 matches 7 bases. Germline V gene sequence: CDR1 SQVTM, CDR2 ANQGSEA. V lost 0 bases, J lost 7 bases, and 8 bases stayed unmatched. CDR3 length: 15 residues. DNA for the CDR3: TGCAGCGTTGAAGATCCGACAGGGTCGCGTGAAAAACTGTTTTTT. It translates to CSVEDPTGSREKLFF.